This T cell receptor (beta chain) was obtained from a study of blood T cell repertoires in COVID-19. At the level of the study: From T cells, B-cell-depleted T cells, or PBMCs came the material, which was cDNA or gDNA.

How the authors handled the data: The authors estimated nucleated cell counts from reference gene primer amplification. Method: immunoSEQ multiplex PCR; TCRdb's copy keeps in-frame clones and lacks some. V, J and clone size are those of that table, while D and trimming were read from the DNA. The table records roughly 66,000 clones, 65% to 90% of them present only once. Trimming at V came to 5 bases and at J to 1 base, leaving 4 bases not matched to a gene. CDR3 size: 14 residues. CDR1 SEHNR and CDR2 FQNEAQ come from the germline V gene (reference sequence). The genes are TRBV7-9 and TRBJ1-2; 7 positions agree with TRBD1. This clonotype was sampled from a man in his 60s with acute or convalescent COVID-19. Sample: peripheral blood. CDR3 sequence: CASSPHRGNYGYTF. For the CDR3, the DNA is TGTGCCAGCAGCCCCCACAGGGGTAACTATGGCTACACCTTC.